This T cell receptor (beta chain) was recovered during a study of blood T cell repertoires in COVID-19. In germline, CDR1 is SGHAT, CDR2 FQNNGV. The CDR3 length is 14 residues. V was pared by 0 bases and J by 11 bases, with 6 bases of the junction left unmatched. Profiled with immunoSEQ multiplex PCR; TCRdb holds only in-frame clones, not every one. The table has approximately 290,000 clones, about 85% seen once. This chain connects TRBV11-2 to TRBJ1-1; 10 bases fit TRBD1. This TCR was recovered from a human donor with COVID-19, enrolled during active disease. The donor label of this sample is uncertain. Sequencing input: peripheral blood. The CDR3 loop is CASSLEGQGTEAFF. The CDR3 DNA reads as TGTGCCAGCAGCTTAGAGGGACAGGGGACGGAGGCTTTCTTT.